This TCR beta chain was found in a study of blood T cell repertoires in COVID-19. Background on the study: From the United States, Italy and Spain came samples of acute and convalescent COVID-19.

The germline V and J ends were trimmed by 5 bases and 7 bases, with 15 bases remaining between them. This CDR3 has 15 residues. Germline values: CDR1 SGHTA, CDR2 FQGNSA. The protocol was immunoSEQ multiplex PCR, while the TCRdb copy is restricted to in-frame clones and leaves out a portion. The sample carries about 200,000 clones, 82% recorded once. The genes are TRBV7-2 and TRBJ1-6, with a weak D call TRBD1 (5 bases). Sequenced: PBMCs or T cells enriched from blood (not recorded which). The source of this sequence is a woman aged 55-70 years with acute COVID-19. CDR3 region: CASSPRPGGNSPLHF. The DNA for the CDR3 is TGTGCCAGCAGCCCGAGACCCGGGGGGAATTCACCCCTCCACTTT.